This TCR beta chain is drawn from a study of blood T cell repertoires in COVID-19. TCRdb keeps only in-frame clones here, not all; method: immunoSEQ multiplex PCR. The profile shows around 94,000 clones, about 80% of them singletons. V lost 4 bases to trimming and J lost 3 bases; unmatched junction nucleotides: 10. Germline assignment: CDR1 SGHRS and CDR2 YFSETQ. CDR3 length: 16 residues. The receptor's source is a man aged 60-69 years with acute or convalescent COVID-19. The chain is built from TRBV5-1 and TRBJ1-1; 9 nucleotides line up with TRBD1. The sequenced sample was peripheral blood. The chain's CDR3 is CASSLRGTGWDTEAFF. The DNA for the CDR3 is TGCGCCAGCAGCCTCCGAGGGACAGGGTGGGACACTGAAGCTTTCTTT.